The sequence of this TCR beta chain was determined in a study of naive and memory T cell subsets. Study-wide findings and caveats: Possibly reflecting memory cells re-expressing CD45RA, a few larger clonotypes occurred in naive repertoires, especially CD8.

As regards this clonotype: The antigen is undetermined.

CDR3 size: 14 residues. The V segment lost 7 bases and the J segment 2 bases; nucleotides outside the gene matches: 9. The germline CDR1 and CDR2 sequences are SQVTM and ANQGSEA. An equimolar mix of two oligonucleotides served as the beta constant-region primer for TRBC1 and TRBC2. The ligated cDNA underwent four PCR rounds using SP2 and nested alpha and beta constant-region primers. TCRdb ran MiXCR on the UMI-ligation and nested PCR reads and lists one entry per CDR3 protein. There are around 140,000 distinct CDR3 sequences in the sample; 15% to 25% occur only once, and roughly 0.68% lies in the top ten.

The chain carries TRBV29-1 and TRBJ1-2, with 8 bases matching TRBD1. Material: naive CD8+ T cells from blood. The receptor comes from a human donor in good health. CDR3 sequence: CSADQGTGNYGYTF. Written as DNA, the CDR3 is TGCAGCGCCGACCAAGGGACAGGAAACTATGGCTACACCTTC. Supplemented by reference TRBV29-1 and TRBJ1-2, the full variable domain reads SAVISQKPSRDICQRGTSLTIQCQVDSQVTMMFWYRQQPGQSLTLIATANQGSEATYESGFVIDKFPISRPNLTFSTLTVSNMSPEDSSIYLCSADQGTGNYGYTFGSGTRLTVV.